This T cell receptor (beta chain) emerged from a study of blood T cells in healthy people across ages. This clonotype appeared a few times. For the second PCR, which ran for about 6 to 11 cycles, a sample-barcoded 5' primer and a J-beta primer mix were used. The template-switch adaptor, which had 12 random nucleotides, put a tag on each cDNA molecule. TCRdb redid the calling of the 5' RACE reads with MiXCR, one entry per CDR3 protein. The sample has under 800,000 distinct CDR3 sequences, under 25% seen once. The junction had 11 bases not matched to a gene; V was cut back by 6 bases and J by 5 bases. The CDR3 sequence is 15 residues long.

This TCR derives from a man in his sixties or seventies in good health. This chain uses TRBV12-3 or TRBV12-4 with TRBJ2-7; 9 bases are shared with TRBD2. Sequenced: blood. CDR3 amino acids: CASRHSGTSFHEQYF. Here the CDR3 DNA reads TGTGCCAGCAGACATTCTGGGACTAGCTTCCACGAGCAGTACTTC.